This entry is about one T cell receptor (beta chain). The length of the CDR3 is 14 residues. V was clipped by 4 bases and J by 4 bases; unmatched bases: 4. Germline assignment: CDR1 KGHSH and CDR2 LQKENI. Sequencing used immunoSEQ multiplex PCR; TCRdb keeps in-frame clones, though not all of them. In the table there are 130,000 to 150,000 clones, over 75% of which are singletons. These data belong to a study of blood T cell repertoires in COVID-19. Seattle patient enrollment occurred during active infection, with longitudinal follow-up thereafter. The receptor was derived from a man between 18 and 29 years old with COVID-19, enrolled during active disease. The rearrangement joins TRBV18 to TRBJ2-3, with 8 bases matching TRBD1. The sequencing sample was made of peripheral blood. CDR3 DNA: TGTGCCAGCTCACAGGACAGGGCCCCAGATACGCAGTATTTT. Translating gives CASSQDRAPDTQYF. The variable domain in full, completed from reference TRBV18 and TRBJ2-3, reads NAGVMQNPRHLVRRRGQEARLRCSPMKGHSHVYWYRQLPEEGLKFMVYLQKENIIDESGMPKERFSAEFPKEGPSILRIQQVVRGDSAAYFCASSQDRAPDTQYFGPGTRLTVL.